This T cell receptor beta chain is from a study of shared clonotypes between healthy human individuals. Overall study results and limits: On the whole, naive subsets had larger estimated richness than memory subsets had. Sequencing depth was a factor that was expected to affect clonotype sharing among donors.

Evenly divided among several immunoSEQ plates was the genomic DNA of each subset. Per the original methods: Junction-only sequences without quality scores came from ImmunoSEQ, so filtering differed. Produced via immunoSEQ multiplex PCR; TCRdb's table is partial and in-frame only. V and J calls and clone size are given by that table; D and trimming were obtained from the DNA. The table lists over a million clones, around 76% of them singletons. As for this clone: Its antigen remains unidentified. Other nucleotide sequences from this sample produce the same CDR3.

The germline V gene has CDR1 SGHAT and CDR2 FQNNGV. With 5 bases removed from V and 2 bases from J, the gap between germline ends came to 9 bases. This CDR3 has 13 amino acids. This sequence was found in a man in his late teens or twenties in good health. Material for sequencing was memory CD4+ T cells sorted from blood. Subset indicated: CD45RA-negative fraction. J is TRBJ1-2 and V is TRBV11-2; D is unclear. In nucleotides, the CDR3 is TGTGCCAGCAGCCCCGATAGGAACTATGGCTACACCTTC. Its translation is CASSPDRNYGYTF.